Listed here are 12 T cell receptor beta chains from one sample, sequenced in a study of T cells in Graves' hyperthyroidism and ophthalmopathy. RNA transcripts provided the source from which TCR beta CDR3 regions were amplified. Using the HTBI primer set, a first-round RT-PCR was run on the TCR CDR3. Each CDR3 protein gets one entry after TCRdb re-called the multiplex PCR reads with MiXCR. The data contain about 500,000 distinct CDR3 sequences, 15% to 20% of them singletons. The specimen sequenced was blood. The receptors shown here come from a woman in her 30s with Graves' ophthalmopathy.

This clonotype was counted at least ten times. DNA of the CDR3: TGTGCCAGCAGCCAAGAGGGAGAAGAGACCCAGTACTTC. It is translated as CASSQEGEETQYF. The rearrangement joins TRBV3-1 to TRBJ2-5; perhaps TRBD2 as D (5 bases). With 0 bases removed from V and 3 bases from J, the gap between germline ends came to 5 bases. Germline CDR1 reads LGHDT; CDR2 reads YNNKEL (reference sequence). There are 13 residues in the CDR3.

Of note for this clonotype: This sequence may be a read error, since a much larger clone differs from it by one base. The chain uses TRBV11-2 and TRBJ2-3; a weak D match, TRBD2 (5 bases). Germline assignment: CDR1 SGHAT and CDR2 FQNNGV. This CDR3 comprises 15 residues. The CDR3 here is CASSLNLAGTDTRYF. CDR3 nucleotide sequence: TGTGCCAGCAGCTTAAATCTGGCGGGCACAGATACGCGGTATTTT.

Many counts were recorded for this clonotype. V usage is TRBV7-2 and J usage is TRBJ2-1; no firm D call. Germline CDR1 SGHTA, CDR2 FQGNSA. The CDR3 is made up of 14 amino acids. Deletions cut 2 bases from V and 8 bases from J, with 13 bases between. The CDR3 DNA sequence: TGTGCCAGCAGCTTACTCAAGACGTACGATGAGCAGTTCTTC. This encodes CASSLLKTYDEQFF.

V and J are TRBV6-1 and TRBJ1-2; 10 bases fit TRBD1. This CDR3 is 13 amino acids long. The germline CDR1 and CDR2 sequences are MNHNS and SASEGT. The J segment lost 7 bases and the V segment lost 5 bases, leaving 4 bases of the junction unmatched. The CDR3 DNA follows: TGTGCCAGCAGTATGACAGGGGGCACTGGCTACACCTTC. Amino acids: CASSMTGGTGYTF.

This clonotype occurred many times. This chain links TRBV28 with TRBJ1-2, with 9 bases fitting TRBD1. Germline CDR1 MDHEN, CDR2 SYDVKM. V lost 8 bases to trimming and J lost 6 bases; unmatched junction nucleotides: 19. The CDR3 consists of 17 residues. CDR3 DNA: TGTGCCAGCTTTGTAGTCGGTTACAGGGGGCTTGGGGATGGCTACACCTTC. Translating it yields CASFVVGYRGLGDGYTF.

This clonotype was seen more than once but under ten times. The V gene is TRBV20-1, the J gene TRBJ2-2, with D hard to call. V lost 4 bases, J lost 3 bases, and 12 bases lay in between. CDR1 DFQATT and CDR2 SNEGSKA come from the germline V gene (reference sequence). The CDR3 has 14 residues. The CDR3 loop is CSAMSRIHTGELFF. The CDR3 bases are TGCAGTGCTATGTCCAGGATCCACACCGGGGAGCTGTTTTTT.

Ten or more counts support this clonotype. This chain links TRBV20-1 with TRBJ1-6, with no clear D. V lost 3 bases and J lost 0, with 12 bases in between. This CDR3 region has 16 residues. Germline V CDR1 and CDR2: DFQATT, SNEGSKA (reference sequence). Written as DNA, the CDR3 is TGCAGTGCTAGTGGGCAGGCGAGCTCCTATAATTCACCCCTCCACTTT. Amino acids: CSASGQASSYNSPLHF.

The chain uses TRBV4-2 and TRBJ2-7, with D possibly TRBD2 on 6 matching bases. Trimming shortened V by 0 bases and J by 0 bases, and 18 bases separated the two germline ends. The CDR3 totals 18 residues. CDR1 is LGHNA and CDR2 is YNFKEQ in the germline V gene. The CDR3 here is CASSQERRGSGSSYEQYF. DNA of the CDR3: TGTGCCAGCAGCCAAGAAAGGCGGGGTAGCGGTTCCTCCTACGAGCAGTACTTC.

The rearrangement joins TRBV6-2 or TRBV6-3 to TRBJ2-1; no clear D gene. Trimming left V 3 bases short and J 1 base short, with 4 bases between. CDR3 size: 13 residues. Germline V CDR1 and CDR2: MNHEY, SVGEGT. CDR3 residues: CASSYESYNEQFF. CDR3 nucleotides: TGTGCCAGCAGTTATGAATCCTACAATGAGCAGTTCTTC.

On this clonotype itself: This may stem from a read error, because a much larger clone lies one nucleotide away. The chain has TRBV20-1 and TRBJ2-7; 8 bases are shared with TRBD2. The CDR3 extends over 18 amino acids. J gave up 6 bases and V 1 base, and 20 bases lay outside the gene matches. Germline V gene sequence: CDR1 DFQATT, CDR2 SNEGSKA (reference sequence). DNA of the CDR3: TGCAGTGCTAGAGTTAAAAACGGACTAGCTCTGGAAGGTGGCGAGCAGTACTTC. Its protein is CSARVKNGLALEGGEQYF.

This rearrangement joins TRBV9 to TRBJ1-5; D is perhaps TRBD1 (5 bases). Trimming cost V 0 bases and J 7 bases, with 11 bases left between them. The germline V gene has CDR1 SGDLS and CDR2 YYNGEE. The CDR3 is 14 amino acids. In DNA form, the CDR3 reads TGTGCCAGCAGCGTAGGAAATGGGGACCAGCCCCAGCATTTT. As protein: CASSVGNGDQPQHF.

J is TRBJ2-3 and V is TRBV10-3, with TRBD1 identical over 11 bases. This CDR3 contains 18 residues. CDR1 and CDR2 (germline): ENHRY, SYGVKD. With V trimmed by 2 bases and J by 0 bases, 7 bases remained unmatched. This CDR3 reads CAISEGGQGVSSTDTQYF. The CDR3, as DNA: TGTGCCATCAGTGAGGGGGGACAGGGGGTATCAAGCACAGATACGCAGTATTTT.